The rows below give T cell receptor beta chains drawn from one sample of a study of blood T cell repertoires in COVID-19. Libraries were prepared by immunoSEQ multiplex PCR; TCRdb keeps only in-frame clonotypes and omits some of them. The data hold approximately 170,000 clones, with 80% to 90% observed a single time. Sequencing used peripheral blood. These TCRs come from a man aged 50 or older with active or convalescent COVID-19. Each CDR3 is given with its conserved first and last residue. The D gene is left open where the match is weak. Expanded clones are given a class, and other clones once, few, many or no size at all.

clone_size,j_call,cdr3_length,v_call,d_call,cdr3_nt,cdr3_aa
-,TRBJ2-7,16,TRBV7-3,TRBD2,TGTGCCAGCAGCTTAACCCGGACTAGCGGTACCTACGAGCAGTACTTC,CASSLTRTSGTYEQYF
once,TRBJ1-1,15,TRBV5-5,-,TGTGCCAGCAGCTTGGCATGGGAGGTGGACACTGAAGCTTTCTTT,CASSLAWEVDTEAFF
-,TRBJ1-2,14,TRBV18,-,TGTGCCAGCTCACCACAAAGAGGCGATCATGGCTACACCTTC,CASSPQRGDHGYTF
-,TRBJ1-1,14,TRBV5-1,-,TGCGCCAGCAGCTGGGGGACAACGGACACTGAAGCTTTCTTT,CASSWGTTDTEAFF
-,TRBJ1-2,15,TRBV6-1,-,TGTGCCAGCAGTGAAGCGGCAGGGCGGAACTATGGCTACACCTTC,CASSEAAGRNYGYTF
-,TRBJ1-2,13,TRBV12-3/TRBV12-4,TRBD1,TGTGCCAGCAGGCAACAGGGGGACTATGGCTACACCTTC,CASRQQGDYGYTF
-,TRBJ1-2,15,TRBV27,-,TGTGCCAGCACAAAAACAGGAAGATCTGGTTTCGGCTACACCTTC,CASTKTGRSGFGYTF
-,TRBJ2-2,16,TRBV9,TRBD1,TGTGCCAGCAGCGTAGGGACAGGGGCTAACACCGGGGAGCTGTTTTTT,CASSVGTGANTGELFF
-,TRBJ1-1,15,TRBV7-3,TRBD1,TGTGCCAGCAGCCCACAGGGAAGGACAGGCACTGAAGCTTTCTTT,CASSPQGRTGTEAFF
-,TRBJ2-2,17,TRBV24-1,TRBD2,TGTGCCACCAGTGATTTCACTAGCGGGACCAACACCGGGGAGCTGTTTTTT,CATSDFTSGTNTGELFF
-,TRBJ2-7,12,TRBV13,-,TGTGCCAGCAGCCCGGGGAGGTACGAGCAGTACTTC,CASSPGRYEQYF
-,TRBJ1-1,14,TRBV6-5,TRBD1,TGTGCCAGCAGTTACCTAGGACAGGGAACTGAAGCTTTCTTT,CASSYLGQGTEAFF
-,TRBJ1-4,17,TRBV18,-,TGTGCCAGCTCACCACCGTCGTCCGGCAGGGGTAATGAAAAACTGTTTTTT,CASSPPSSGRGNEKLFF
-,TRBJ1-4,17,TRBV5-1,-,TGCGCCAGCAGCTTGGGTCAGGGCCGTGCAACTAATGAAAAACTGTTTTTT,CASSLGQGRATNEKLFF
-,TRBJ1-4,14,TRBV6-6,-,TGTGCCAGCAGCCCCAGACAGACGAATGAAAAACTGTTTTTT,CASSPRQTNEKLFF
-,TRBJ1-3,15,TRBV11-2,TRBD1,TGTGCCAGCAGCCACGAACAGGGGAGGGGAAACACCATATATTTT,CASSHEQGRGNTIYF
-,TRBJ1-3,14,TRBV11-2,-,TGTGCCAGCAGCTCCTCCGGGGGGGGAAACACCATATATTTT,CASSSSGGGNTIYF
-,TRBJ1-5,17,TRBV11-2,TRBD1,TGTGCCAGCAGCTTGACTCACGGACAGGGGGCAACCATGCCCCAGCATTTT,CASSLTHGQGATMPQHF
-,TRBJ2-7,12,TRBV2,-,TGTGCCAGTACGACAAGTACCTACGAGCAGTACTTC,CASTTSTYEQYF
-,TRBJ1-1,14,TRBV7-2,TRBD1,TGTGCCAGCAGCATCGGGACAGCCAACACTGAAGCTTTCTTT,CASSIGTANTEAFF
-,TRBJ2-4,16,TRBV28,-,TGTGCCAGCAGTTTAAGGCCAAAGGGGGCCAAAAACATTCAGTACTTC,CASSLRPKGAKNIQYF
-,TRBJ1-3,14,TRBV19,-,TGTGCCAGTAGTCAAGGACAAGGTGGAAACACCATATATTTT,CASSQGQGGNTIYF
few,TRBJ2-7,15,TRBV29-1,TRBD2,TGCAGCGTTGAAAGGGGGAGCGGGGGGGCTTACGAGCAGTACTTC,CSVERGSGGAYEQYF
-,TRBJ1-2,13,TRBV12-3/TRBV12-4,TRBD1,TGTGCCAGCAGTTCAGGGGGGAGCTATGGCTACACCTTC,CASSSGGSYGYTF
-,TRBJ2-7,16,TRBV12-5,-,TGTGCTAGTGGTTCACCCGCTGAACAGGGAAGGTACGAGCAGTACTTC,CASGSPAEQGRYEQYF
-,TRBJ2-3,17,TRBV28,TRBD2,TGTGCCAGCAGTCCACCTCCACGGGGAGGGGGCACAGATACGCAGTATTTT,CASSPPPRGGGTDTQYF
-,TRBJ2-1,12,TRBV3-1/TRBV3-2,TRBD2,TGTGCCAGCAGCCTTCGGGGGGGCGAGGGGTTCTTC,CASSLRGGEGFF
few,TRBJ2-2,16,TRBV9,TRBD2,TGTGCCAGCAGCGCGCGACTAGCGGAGAACACCGGGGAGCTGTTTTTT,CASSARLAENTGELFF
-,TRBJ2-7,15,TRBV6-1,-,TGTGCCAGCAGTGAAGAGCCATATAACTCCTACGAGCAGTACTTC,CASSEEPYNSYEQYF
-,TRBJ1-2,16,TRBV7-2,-,TGTGCCAGCAGCTTGGTGAGTGCGGACAGTACCTACGGCTACACCTTC,CASSLVSADSTYGYTF
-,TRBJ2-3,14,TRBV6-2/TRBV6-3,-,TGTGCCAGCAGTAAAGACTTGATCACAGATACGCAGTATTTT,CASSKDLITDTQYF
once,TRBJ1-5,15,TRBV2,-,TGTGCCAGCAAATCAGGGTTGAATAGCAATCAGCCCCAGCATTTT,CASKSGLNSNQPQHF
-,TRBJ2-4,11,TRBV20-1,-,TGCAGTGCTATCTCCTCAAACATTCAGTACTTC,CSAISSNIQYF
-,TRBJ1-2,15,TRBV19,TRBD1,TGTGCCAGTAGTATACCAGGACAGGGGGCCAATGGCTACACCTTC,CASSIPGQGANGYTF
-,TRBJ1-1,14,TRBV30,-,TGTGCCTGGAGTCTCCAGGGTTATTACACTGAAGCTTTCTTT,CAWSLQGYYTEAFF